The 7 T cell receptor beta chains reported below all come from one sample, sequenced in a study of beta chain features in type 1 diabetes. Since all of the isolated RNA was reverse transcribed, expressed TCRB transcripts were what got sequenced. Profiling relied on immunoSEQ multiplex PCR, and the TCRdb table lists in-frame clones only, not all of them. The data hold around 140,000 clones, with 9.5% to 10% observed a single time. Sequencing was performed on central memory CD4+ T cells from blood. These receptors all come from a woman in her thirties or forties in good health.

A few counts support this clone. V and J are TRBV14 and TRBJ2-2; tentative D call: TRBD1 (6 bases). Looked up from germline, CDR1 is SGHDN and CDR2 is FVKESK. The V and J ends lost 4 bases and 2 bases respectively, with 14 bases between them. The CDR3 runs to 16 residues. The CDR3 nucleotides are TGTGCCAGCAGCCCTGCGACAGGATTCAACACCGGGGAGCTGTTTTTT. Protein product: CASSPATGFNTGELFF.

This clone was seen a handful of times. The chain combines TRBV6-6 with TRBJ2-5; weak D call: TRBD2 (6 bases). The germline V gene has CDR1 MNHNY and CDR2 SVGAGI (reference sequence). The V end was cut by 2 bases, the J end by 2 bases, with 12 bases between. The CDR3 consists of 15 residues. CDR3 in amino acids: CASSYRRGPQETQYF. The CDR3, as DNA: TGTGCCAGCAGTTACCGGCGGGGACCTCAAGAGACCCAGTACTTC.

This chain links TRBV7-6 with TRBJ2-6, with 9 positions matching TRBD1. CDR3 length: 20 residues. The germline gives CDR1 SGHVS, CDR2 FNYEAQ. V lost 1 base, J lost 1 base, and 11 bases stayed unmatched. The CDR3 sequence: CASSLGFRTGALSGANVLTF. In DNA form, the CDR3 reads TGTGCCAGCAGCTTAGGTTTTCGGACAGGGGCCCTATCTGGGGCCAACGTCCTGACTTTC.

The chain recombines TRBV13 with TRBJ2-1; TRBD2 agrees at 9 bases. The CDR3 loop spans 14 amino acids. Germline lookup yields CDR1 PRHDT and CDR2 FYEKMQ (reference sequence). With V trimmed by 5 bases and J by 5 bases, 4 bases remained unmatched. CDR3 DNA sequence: TGTGCCAGCAGCGGCGGGGGGGGACACAATGAGCAGTTCTTC. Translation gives CASSGGGGHNEQFF.

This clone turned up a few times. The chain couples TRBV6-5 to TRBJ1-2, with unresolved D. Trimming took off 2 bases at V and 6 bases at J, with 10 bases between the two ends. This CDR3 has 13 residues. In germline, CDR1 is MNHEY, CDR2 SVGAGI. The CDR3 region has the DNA TGTGCCAGCAGTTACGGTGACACAAATGGCTACACCTTC. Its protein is CASSYGDTNGYTF.

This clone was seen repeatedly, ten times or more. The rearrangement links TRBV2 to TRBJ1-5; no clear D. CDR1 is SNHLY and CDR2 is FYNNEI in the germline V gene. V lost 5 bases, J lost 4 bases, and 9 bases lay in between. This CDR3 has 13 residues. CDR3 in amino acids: CASSLPSNQPQHF. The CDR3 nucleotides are TGTGCCAGCAGTCTTCCTTCGAATCAGCCCCAGCATTTT.

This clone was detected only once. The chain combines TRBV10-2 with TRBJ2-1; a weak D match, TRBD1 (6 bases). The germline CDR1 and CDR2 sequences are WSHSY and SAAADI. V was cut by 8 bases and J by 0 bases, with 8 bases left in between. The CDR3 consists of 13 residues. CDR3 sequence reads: CASGQSSYNEQFF. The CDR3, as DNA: TGCGCCAGCGGACAGAGCTCCTACAATGAGCAGTTCTTC.